Following are 27 T cell receptor beta chains from one sample sequenced in a study of T-cell reconstitution after alpha-beta-depleted transplantation in children. Unique molecular identifiers were used to barcode this TCRbeta library. TCRdb fed the PCR reads into MiXCR, producing one record per CDR3 protein. The table lists approximately 400,000 distinct CDR3 sequences, 11% of them singletons. This specimen consisted of PBMCs from the stem cell graft donor, obtained from the stem cell graft. These receptors were collected from a human donor who donated a stem cell graft to a child with acute myeloid leukemia.

A few counts support this clonotype. The rearrangement joins TRBV6-1 to TRBJ1-2; possibly TRBD1 for D (6 bases). The ends were cut back, 4 bases at V and 0 bases at J, with 15 bases in the middle. Germline assignment: CDR1 MNHNS and CDR2 SASEGT. CDR3 size: 16 residues. The CDR3 reads CASSVSGASANYGYTF. Here the CDR3 DNA reads TGTGCCAGCAGTGTATCGGGGGCATCGGCTAACTATGGCTACACCTTC.

This chain connects TRBV9 to TRBJ1-2, with TRBD1 as a possible D gene (6 bases). Trimming cost V 0 bases and J 4 bases, with 19 bases left between them. This CDR3 has 17 amino acids. CDR1 SGDLS and CDR2 YYNGEE come from the germline V gene. CDR3 sequence reads: CASSVGGGTPGGYGYTF. In DNA, the CDR3 is TGTGCCAGCAGCGTAGGGGGCGGGACACCCGGTGGCTATGGCTACACCTTC.

The rearrangement links TRBV20-1 to TRBJ2-2; the match to TRBD2 covers 8 bases. CDR1 DFQATT and CDR2 SNEGSKA come from the germline V gene (reference sequence). The V and J ends lost 2 bases and 6 bases, in that order; junction bases with no gene match: 5. This CDR3 spans 14 amino acids. In DNA, the CDR3 is TGCAGTGCTAGACGACTAGCGACCCCCGGGGAGCTGTTTTTT. Protein: CSARRLATPGELFF.

This clonotype showed up many times. This chain links TRBV7-9 with TRBJ2-5; D gene uncertain. The CDR3 runs to 12 residues. Germline CDR1 and CDR2: SEHNR and FQNEAQ (reference sequence). The CDR3 reads CSSRATQETQYF. CDR3 nucleotides: TGTTCCTCGAGAGCGACCCAAGAGACCCAGTACTTC.

This clonotype is a singleton in its sample. The J gene is TRBJ2-7, the V gene TRBV2, with 8 bases identical to TRBD1. Germline V gene sequence: CDR1 SNHLY, CDR2 FYNNEI. V gave up 8 bases and J gave up 3 bases; unmatched junction bases: 12. The CDR3 contains 15 residues. The CDR3 spells CASLVDRGANYEQYF. Written as DNA, the CDR3 is TGTGCCAGCCTGGTCGACAGGGGTGCAAACTACGAGCAGTACTTC. The entire variable domain, with the rest obtained from reference TRBV2 and TRBJ2-7, is as follows: EPEVTQTPSHQVTQMGQEVILRCVPISNHLYFYWYRQILGQKVEFLVSFYNNEISEKSEIFDDQFSVERPDGSNFTLKIRSTKLEDSAMYFCASLVDRGANYEQYFGPGTRLTVT.

V is TRBV12-3 or TRBV12-4 and J is TRBJ1-5, with a possible D match to TRBD1 (6 bases). This CDR3 is 15 amino acids long. Trimming removed 4 bases from V and 3 bases from J, with 13 bases in between. DNA for the CDR3: TGTGCCAGCAGTTCGTGGGACAAACCCAATCAGCCCCAGCATTTT. This sequence encodes CASSSWDKPNQPQHF.

This clonotype was seen a few times. The V and J genes are TRBV7-2 and TRBJ2-5; tentatively, D is TRBD1 or TRBD2 (5 bases each). CDR1 is SGHTA and CDR2 is FQGNSA in the germline V gene. This CDR3 region has 15 residues. Trimming took 3 bases from V and 5 from J, leaving 16 bases between them. DNA of the CDR3: TGTGCCAGCAGCTTTGGAGAGGGGATTGCGGAGACCCAGTACTTC. It yields the protein CASSFGEGIAETQYF.

This chain links TRBV7-2 with TRBJ2-3; D unresolved. Germline values: CDR1 SGHTA, CDR2 FQGNSA. This CDR3 has 14 amino acids. Trimming left V 5 bases short and J 4 bases short, with 13 bases between. The CDR3 DNA follows: TGTGCCAGCAGCGCCGGCTTAGTGGCAGATACGCAGTATTTT. Its translation: CASSAGLVADTQYF. Full variable domain (missing parts from reference TRBV7-2 and TRBJ2-3): GAGVSQSPSNKVTEKGKDVELRCDPISGHTALYWYRQSLGQGLEFLIYFQGNSAPDKSGLPSDRFSAERTGGSVSTLTIQRTQQEDSAVYLCASSAGLVADTQYFGPGTRLTVL.

The chain has TRBV7-6 and TRBJ1-1; D gene ambiguous. The CDR3 has 15 residues. The germline gives CDR1 SGHVS, CDR2 FNYEAQ. The V end was cut by 5 bases, the J end by 1 base, with 14 bases between. CDR3 protein: CASSTGPGANTEAFF. The CDR3 nucleotides read TGTGCCAGCAGCACGGGTCCAGGCGCGAACACTGAAGCTTTCTTT.

This clonotype has just a few counts. The gene calls are TRBV7-2 and TRBJ2-3; the D gene is possibly TRBD1 (6 bases). Trimming left V 4 bases short and J 2 bases short, with 13 bases between. This CDR3 region has 15 residues. CDR1 is SGHTA and CDR2 is FQGNSA in the germline V gene. Here the CDR3 DNA reads TGTGCCAGCAGCTCCCCGACAGGTATCACAGATACGCAGTATTTT. It is translated as CASSSPTGITDTQYF. The full variable domain, with the rest looked up from reference TRBV7-2 and TRBJ2-3, is GAGVSQSPSNKVTEKGKDVELRCDPISGHTALYWYRQSLGQGLEFLIYFQGNSAPDKSGLPSDRFSAERTGGSVSTLTIQRTQQEDSAVYLCASSSPTGITDTQYFGPGTRLTVL.

CDR3 sequence (DNA): TGTGCCAGTACAACAGGAACCTATGGCTACACCTTC. Translating gives CASTTGTYGYTF. This sequence joins TRBV19 and TRBJ1-2; weak D call: TRBD1 (5 bases). CDR1 LNHDA and CDR2 SQIVND come from the germline V gene (reference sequence). Trimming pared 7 bases from V and 4 bases from J, leaving 10 bases between. The CDR3 contains 12 residues.

The V call is TRBV6-6, the J call TRBJ2-7; D not resolved. Trimming stripped 6 bases from V and 6 bases from J, with 9 bases between. The CDR3 has 11 residues. The germline CDR1 and CDR2 sequences are MNHNY and SVGAGI (reference sequence). CDR3 DNA: TGTGCCAGCAGATTGGGAAGCGAGCAGTACTTC. Translated: CASRLGSEQYF.

V gene TRBV5-1 combines with J gene TRBJ2-7; D is unclear. The CDR3 is 13 amino acids. Germline CDR1 and CDR2: SGHRS and YFSETQ. The V gene lost 0 bases and the J gene lost 0 bases, with 4 bases spanning the gap. The CDR3 loop is CASSLVYSYEQYF. DNA of the CDR3: TGCGCCAGCAGCTTGGTCTACTCCTACGAGCAGTACTTC.

This clonotype was seen a few times. The chain combines TRBV12-3 or TRBV12-4 with TRBJ1-2, with D perhaps matching TRBD1 (5 bases). There are 16 residues in the CDR3. V was clipped by 3 bases and J by 10 bases, with 24 bases between them. This chain's CDR3 is CASSFVSGTEVRVYTF. The CDR3 DNA is TGTGCCAGCAGTTTTGTTTCAGGGACCGAGGTTCGTGTCTACACCTTC.

This clonotype was seen at least ten times. This chain links TRBV7-2 with TRBJ2-5; D is uncertain. Trimming cost V 1 base and J 5 bases, with 14 bases left between them. The germline gives CDR1 SGHTA, CDR2 FQGNSA. This CDR3 spans 15 amino acids. The CDR3, as DNA: TGTGCCAGCAGCTTAGTTTTTAGCTCTCGGGAGACCCAGTACTTC. It encodes CASSLVFSSRETQYF. The full variable domain, with the rest looked up from reference TRBV7-2 and TRBJ2-5, is GAGVSQSPSNKVTEKGKDVELRCDPISGHTALYWYRQSLGQGLEFLIYFQGNSAPDKSGLPSDRFSAERTGGSVSTLTIQRTQQEDSAVYLCASSLVFSSRETQYFGPGTRLLVL.

This clonotype has more than one count but fewer than ten. J is TRBJ1-5 and V is TRBV20-1; D is possibly TRBD1 (5 bases). The CDR3 totals 17 residues. V shed 3 bases and J shed 0 bases, with 18 bases lying between them. Germline V lookup: CDR1 DFQATT, CDR2 SNEGSKA (reference sequence). CDR3 amino acids: CSASPGDSGHSNQPQHF. The CDR3 DNA reads TGCAGTGCTAGCCCCGGGGACTCCGGGCATAGCAATCAGCCCCAGCATTTT.

With respect to this clonotype: A read error may produce the germline difference seen at one junction end. The chain carries TRBV5-1 and TRBJ1-4; D uncertain. CDR1 is SGHRS, CDR2 YFSETQ, per germline. The CDR3 runs 14 residues. The CDR3 here is CASSLGRGNEILFF. The DNA for the CDR3 is TGCGCCAGCAGCTTGGGGCGGGGAAATGAAATACTGTTTTTT.

Regarding this clonotype: An end of the junction differs from the germline gene, which may be a read error. J is TRBJ1-1 and V is TRBV12-3 or TRBV12-4, with D perhaps TRBD1 (5 bases). The CDR3 has 15 residues. The CDR3 here is CASSDGRAGNTQAFF. In nucleotides, the CDR3 is TGTGCCAGCAGTGACGGGAGGGCAGGGAACACTCAAGCTTTCTTT.

The V gene is TRBV7-8, the J gene TRBJ2-7; D gene unclear. V lost 1 base and J 2 bases, leaving 12 bases between the germline ends. The CDR3 consists of 15 residues. CDR1 SGHVS and CDR2 FQNEAQ come from the germline V gene. The CDR3 bases are TGTGCCAGCAGCTTAGGTGCAGGCGCCACCTACGAGCAGTACTTC. Its protein is CASSLGAGATYEQYF.

This clonotype was detected a few times. This sequence joins TRBV5-1 and TRBJ1-5; tentative D call: TRBD1 (6 bases). This CDR3 has 13 amino acids. V was clipped by 6 bases and J by 5 bases, with 12 bases between them. Germline loops: CDR1 SGHRS, CDR2 YFSETQ. CDR3 sequence: CASKQGEDQPQHF. The CDR3 DNA sequence: TGCGCCAGCAAACAGGGAGAGGATCAGCCCCAGCATTTT.

This clonotype has only a few counts. This sequence joins TRBV12-3 or TRBV12-4 and TRBJ1-2, with D tentatively TRBD1 (5 bases). V was trimmed by 3 bases and J by 5 bases, leaving 22 bases between them. This CDR3 comprises 17 residues. CDR3 residues: CASSFRYPLTEDYGYTF. DNA for the CDR3: TGTGCCAGCAGTTTCCGGTACCCGCTGACAGAAGATTATGGCTACACCTTC.

This clonotype appeared a few times. The chain links TRBV10-3 to TRBJ2-3; the match to TRBD2 covers 12 bases. With V trimmed by 6 bases and J by 3 bases, 4 bases remained unmatched. The germline gives CDR1 ENHRY, CDR2 SYGVKD. The CDR3 runs 15 residues. The CDR3 DNA reads TGTGCCATCAGCCCTACTAGCGGGGGGACAGATACGCAGTATTTT. Translated, it gives CAISPTSGGTDTQYF.

The table lists this clonotype with a few counts. The rearrangement links TRBV12-3 or TRBV12-4 to TRBJ2-1, with 8 nucleotides matching TRBD1. J gave up 8 bases and V 2 bases, and 8 bases lay outside the gene matches. The CDR3 contains 15 residues. The CDR3 is CASSLQGAMEYEQFF. The CDR3 coding sequence is TGTGCCAGCAGTTTACAGGGGGCGATGGAGTATGAGCAGTTCTTC.

This clonotype was recorded a few times. The chain joins TRBV27 to TRBJ1-2; the D gene is possibly TRBD1 (5 bases). CDR3 length equals 13 residues. The V end lost 7 bases, the J end lost 5 bases, and 14 bases lay between the germline ends. CDR1 is MNHEY, CDR2 SMNVEV, per germline (reference sequence). CDR3 nucleotide sequence: TGTGCCAGCACCGCAGGGAGCGGGTATGGCTACACCTTC. Its protein is CASTAGSGYGYTF.

This sequence joins TRBV5-1 and TRBJ1-4, with D unclear. There are 13 residues in the CDR3. Trimming removed 1 base from V and 3 bases from J, with 4 bases in between. Per the germline V gene, CDR1 is SGHRS and CDR2 is YFSETQ. The CDR3 region is CASSLWANEKLFF. As DNA, the CDR3 is TGCGCCAGCAGCTTGTGGGCTAATGAAAAACTGTTTTTT. Based on the CDR3 plus reference TRBV5-1 and TRBJ1-4, the full variable domain is KAGVTQTPRYLIKTRGQQVTLSCSPISGHRSVSWYQQTPGQGLQFLFEYFSETQRNKGNFPGRFSGRQFSNSRSEMNVSTLELGDSALYLCASSLWANEKLFFGSGTQLSVL.

The genes are TRBV29-1 and TRBJ1-2; 9 positions match TRBD1. CDR3 length: 18 residues. Germline lookup yields CDR1 SQVTM and CDR2 ANQGSEA. J was trimmed by 7 bases and V by 2 bases; bases with no gene match: 20. As DNA, the CDR3 is TGCAGCGTTGAAAATACTCCCGGGACAGGGTCGGTATATGGTGGCTACACCTTC. It encodes CSVENTPGTGSVYGGYTF. Full variable domain (remainder filled in from reference TRBV29-1 and TRBJ1-2): SAVISQKPSRDICQRGTSLTIQCQVDSQVTMMFWYRQQPGQSLTLIATANQGSEATYESGFVIDKFPISRPNLTFSTLTVSNMSPEDSSIYLCSVENTPGTGSVYGGYTFGSGTRLTVV.

By share, this clonotype counts as medium-sized (0.01 to 0.1%). V usage is TRBV5-6 and J usage is TRBJ2-7, with D possibly being TRBD2 (6 bases). Per the germline V gene, CDR1 is SGHDT and CDR2 is YYEEEE. V lost 0 bases, J lost 6 bases, and 7 bases lay in between. This CDR3 comprises 12 residues. CDR3 nucleotide sequence: TGTGCCAGCAGCTTGGAGGGAGGCGAGCAGTACTTC. Its protein product is CASSLEGGEQYF.